The rows below give T cell receptor beta chains drawn from one sample of a study of Graves' ophthalmopathy and Graves' hyperthyroidism. Using its own MiXCR run on the multiplex PCR reads, TCRdb lists one record per CDR3 protein. Among around 40,000 distinct CDR3 sequences listed, approximately 52% were seen once. Sequenced material: peripheral blood. Source of these receptors: an adult man with Graves' ophthalmopathy. CDR3s include the opening cysteine and the closing phenylalanine or tryptophan. A D gene is named only where the DNA matches it firmly. Size values are once, few and many counts, or a class for expanded clones, and some rows have none.

J	D	size	V	DNA	CDR3
TRBJ2-1	TRBD2	-	TRBV20-1	TGCGGTGCTAGTACTAGCGGGGTCTCCTACAATGAGCGGTTCTTC	CGASTSGVSYNERFF
TRBJ2-4	TRBD2	many	TRBV6-6	TGTGCCAGCAGTGCCCCGGGACTAGCGGGGGGACGAGCCAAAAACATTCAGTACTTC	CASSAPGLAGGRAKNIQYF
TRBJ1-2	TRBD1	many	TRBV19	TGTGCCAGTACCCGAGAGGGACAGGGGGCGTACTATGGCTACACCTTC	CASTREGQGAYYGYTF
TRBJ1-5	-	many	TRBV5-6	TGTGCCAGCAGCTTGGCCCAGGGAGTTGGTCAGCCCCAGCATTTT	CASSLAQGVGQPQHF
TRBJ2-5	-	many	TRBV9	TGTGCCAGCAGCCCCCCGCCCCAGAGTCTTAAAGAGACCCAGTACTTC	CASSPPPQSLKETQYF
TRBJ1-5	TRBD1	-	TRBV19	TGTGCCAGTAGTACGACAGGGGTTGGCAATCAGCCCCAGCATTTT	CASSTTGVGNQPQHF
TRBJ1-2	-	-	TRBV20-1	TGCAGTGCTTCCCCAGGGGTGGGCTACACCTTC	CSASPGVGYTF
TRBJ2-7	-	-	TRBV2	TGTGCCAGCAGCCGGACGCCTTTGAGCTACGAGCAGTACTTC	CASSRTPLSYEQYF
TRBJ2-1	TRBD2	many	TRBV6-1	TGTGCCAGCAGACCCGAGGGGACTAGCGGGAGTAAGCAGTTCTTC	CASRPEGTSGSKQFF
TRBJ2-1	TRBD2	-	TRBV7-9	TGTGCCAGCAGCTCTACTAGCGGGGGACCGGAGCAGTTCTTC	CASSSTSGGPEQFF
TRBJ1-1	-	-	TRBV7-2	TGTGCCAGCAGGCAACAGGGGAACACTGAAGCTTTCTTT	CASRQQGNTEAFF
TRBJ2-6	-	few	TRBV29-1	TGCAGCGTGCTTGTGTATGGGGCCAACGTCCTGACTTTC	CSVLVYGANVLTF
TRBJ2-1	TRBD2	-	TRBV7-2	TGTGCCAGCAGCTTAGCGGTAGCGGGCTACAATGAGCAGTTCTTC	CASSLAVAGYNEQFF
TRBJ2-3	TRBD2	many	TRBV5-5	TGTGCCAGCAGCTTTAGCGGGACCCGCACAGATACGCAGTATTTT	CASSFSGTRTDTQYF
TRBJ2-3	-	-	TRBV18	TGTGCCAGCTCAGTGCAGGGCCGTACGCGCACAGATACGCAGTATTTT	CASSVQGRTRTDTQYF
TRBJ1-6	-	medium-sized	TRBV19	TGTGCCAGTAGTATGGGGCGAAATTCACCCCTCCACTTT	CASSMGRNSPLHF
TRBJ1-2	-	many	TRBV19	TGTGCCAGTAGTATTACAGGGACCCGGGGGGGCTACACCTTC	CASSITGTRGGYTF